The entry below describes one T cell receptor (beta chain). This sample is drawn from a study of blood T cell repertoires in COVID-19. Study overall: Sample material is recorded as cDNA or gDNA derived from T cells, B-cell-depleted T cells, or PBMCs.

The CDR3 consists of 15 residues. The germline CDR1 and CDR2 sequences are SGHDT and YYEEEE. V was trimmed by 0 bases and J by 0 bases, leaving 6 bases between them. The authors' processing: Reference gene primer amplification gave nucleated cell count estimates. The repertoire was sequenced with immunoSEQ multiplex PCR; TCRdb's copy has only in-frame clones and lacks some. V and J calls and clone size are those listed in that table; D and trimming were worked out from the DNA. The data hold some 180,000 clones, with around 81% observed a single time. The source of this sequence is an elderly woman with COVID-19, enrolled during active disease. What was sequenced was peripheral blood. The chain has TRBV5-6 and TRBJ1-4; D gene uncertain. DNA for the CDR3: TGTGCCAGCAGCTTGGGAGTGGCAACTAATGAAAAACTGTTTTTT. It is translated as CASSLGVATNEKLFF.